This entry is about one T cell receptor beta chain. No antigen is known for it. The study ran its PCR with 60 Vbeta and 13 Jbeta primers. Here immunoSEQ multiplex PCR was the method, and the copy in TCRdb shows in-frame clones only, minus some. Counted here are approximately 150,000 clones, approximately 80% occurring once; the ten biggest clones make up more than 6%. This CDR3 has 14 amino acids. From germline, CDR1 is SGHRS and CDR2 YFSETQ. The V segment lost 5 bases and the J segment 9 bases; nucleotides outside the gene matches: 10. The record originates from a study of cytomegalovirus exposure and HLA in healthy donors. Background on the study: HLA-typed donors contributed around 85 million unique TCRs, which were held in an early data release. Findings of the study overall: When a later analysis was performed, an Asian-associated ancestry cluster reportedly had fewer N-insertions than the roughly 670-donor mean. A later analysis found common viral pathogens apparently linked to several of the most significant clusters. Cytomegalovirus status was reportedly diagnosed by the classifier with high sensitivity and specificity.

V is TRBV5-1 and J is TRBJ1-5; 8 bases are a match to TRBD1. This clonotype was obtained from a woman aged 40 to 55 in good health and CMV-seropositive. The sequenced sample was PBMCs. The CDR3 region is CASRPGQATGPQHF. The CDR3 DNA sequence: TGCGCCAGCAGACCGGGACAGGCCACGGGGCCCCAGCATTTT.